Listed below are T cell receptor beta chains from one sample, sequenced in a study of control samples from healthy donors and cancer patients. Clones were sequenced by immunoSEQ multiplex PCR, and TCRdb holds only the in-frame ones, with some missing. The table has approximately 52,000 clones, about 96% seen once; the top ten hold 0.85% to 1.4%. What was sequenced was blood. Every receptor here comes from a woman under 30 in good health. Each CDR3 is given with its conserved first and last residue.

cdr3_aa: CASSPGPDPYEQYF; v_call: TRBV5-6; j_call: TRBJ2-7
cdr3_aa: CASSTKTGFGYTF; v_call: TRBV19; j_call: TRBJ1-2
cdr3_aa: CSVSQGTYGYTF; v_call: TRBV29-1; j_call: TRBJ1-2
cdr3_aa: CASSSGVLGYTF; v_call: TRBV27; j_call: TRBJ1-2
cdr3_aa: CASSFSLSQPDTQYF; v_call: TRBV11-2; j_call: TRBJ2-3
cdr3_aa: CSAPGSETQYF; v_call: TRBV20-1; j_call: TRBJ2-5
cdr3_aa: CATLLPSAYGYTF; v_call: TRBV7-9; j_call: TRBJ1-2
cdr3_aa: CASSPNTGDVLNQFF; v_call: TRBV18; j_call: TRBJ2-1
cdr3_aa: CASSYSSGGGGYTF; v_call: TRBV6-5; j_call: TRBJ1-2
cdr3_aa: CASSYSSGLAYEQYF; v_call: TRBV6-2/TRBV6-3; j_call: TRBJ2-7
cdr3_aa: CASSIGGRGNSPLHF; v_call: TRBV19; j_call: TRBJ1-6
cdr3_aa: CASSEFGRENNQPQHF; v_call: TRBV28; j_call: TRBJ1-5
cdr3_aa: CASGGASVLNEQFF; v_call: TRBV28; j_call: TRBJ2-1
cdr3_aa: CASSFWAGGLRRKLFF; v_call: TRBV28; j_call: TRBJ1-4
cdr3_aa: CAGSQEEDRTRRELFF; v_call: TRBV3-1/TRBV3-2; j_call: TRBJ1-4
cdr3_aa: CASSERRMEMNTEAFF; v_call: TRBV2; j_call: TRBJ1-1
cdr3_aa: CAWSPLNTEAFF; v_call: TRBV30; j_call: TRBJ1-1
cdr3_aa: CASSPAGHEQFF; v_call: TRBV4-1; j_call: TRBJ2-1
cdr3_aa: CASSTRGGIVYGYTF; v_call: TRBV6-5; j_call: TRBJ1-2
cdr3_aa: CASSQGTGAPIVTEAFF; v_call: TRBV4-1; j_call: TRBJ1-1
cdr3_aa: CASSLAGPQETQYF; v_call: TRBV5-1; j_call: TRBJ2-5
cdr3_aa: CASSDPGAGRGTGELFF; v_call: TRBV25-1; j_call: TRBJ2-2
cdr3_aa: CASSKEQGRGTDTQYF; v_call: TRBV21-1; j_call: TRBJ2-3
cdr3_aa: CASSSPSGGSGGEQYF; v_call: TRBV28; j_call: TRBJ2-7
cdr3_aa: CASRGGQTKQFF; v_call: TRBV2; j_call: TRBJ2-1
cdr3_aa: CATSKPPGGAADTQYF; v_call: TRBV15; j_call: TRBJ2-3
cdr3_aa: CASSFRRKNTDTQYF; v_call: TRBV7-2; j_call: TRBJ2-3
cdr3_aa: CASIPSSGANVLTF; v_call: TRBV3-1/TRBV3-2; j_call: TRBJ2-6
cdr3_aa: CASIMGGVGNGYTF; v_call: TRBV28; j_call: TRBJ1-2